This passage covers 10 T cell receptor beta chains from one sample sequenced in a study of human T cells and chemical hapten exposure. Total RNA was extracted from unfractionated whole blood. Individual cDNA molecules (in the library) carried attached unique molecular identifiers. Each CDR3 protein gets one entry after TCRdb re-called the reads with MiXCR. Among about 120,000 distinct CDR3 sequences listed, 8.5% to 9% were seen once. The source material was whole blood. These receptor sequences come from a human donor in good health. Some clones in this sample may be carry-over from other donors' samples.

At least ten counts were recorded for this clonotype. This sequence joins TRBV6-6 and TRBJ1-5; 7 nucleotides agree with TRBD1. The germline CDR1 and CDR2 sequences are MNHNY and SVGAGI (reference sequence). J lost 4 bases, V lost 7 bases, and 10 bases had no gene match. CDR3 length: 15 amino acids. The CDR3 DNA reads as TGTGCCAGCAACGTGACAGGGCAGAGGAATCAGCCCCAGCATTTT. The encoded protein is CASNVTGQRNQPQHF.

This clonotype has ten or more counts. The rearrangement links TRBV19 to TRBJ2-7; no definite D call. V gave up 8 bases and J gave up 2 bases, with 10 bases separating them. CDR1 and CDR2 (germline): LNHDA, SQIVND (reference sequence). The CDR3 has 12 residues. CDR3 amino acids: CASEDGAYEQYF. Written as DNA, the CDR3 is TGTGCCAGTGAGGACGGAGCCTACGAGCAGTACTTC.

This clonotype has ten or more counts. The chain carries TRBV20-1 and TRBJ1-6; a weak D match, TRBD1 (5 bases). The germline V and J ends were trimmed by 3 bases and 0 bases, with 6 bases remaining between them. The CDR3 loop spans 14 amino acids. CDR1 DFQATT and CDR2 SNEGSKA come from the germline V gene (reference sequence). CDR3 nucleotide sequence: TGCAGTGCTAGGGGACTCTCCTATAATTCACCCCTCCACTTT. Translated: CSARGLSYNSPLHF.

In its sample, this clonotype was seen many times. The J gene is TRBJ2-1, the V gene TRBV6-2 or TRBV6-3; D is possibly TRBD2 (6 bases). The CDR3 sequence is 14 residues long. Germline lookup yields CDR1 MNHEY and CDR2 SVGEGT. V lost 4 bases, J lost 4 bases, and 11 bases lay in between. CDR3 sequence (DNA): TGTGCCAGCAGTTTCGGGGGTGGGTACAATGAGCAGTTCTTC. Protein: CASSFGGGYNEQFF.

V usage is TRBV6-2 or TRBV6-3 and J usage is TRBJ1-5, with 7 bases aligning to TRBD1. The CDR3 has 14 amino acids. Trimming removed 6 bases from V and 6 bases from J; junction bases left unmatched: 8. Germline V gives CDR1 MNHEY, CDR2 SVGEGT. The CDR3 DNA is TGTGCCAGCAGGGACGAGGGGGCCGGTCAGCCCCAGCATTTT. It is translated as CASRDEGAGQPQHF.

This clonotype was seen ten or more times. The V call is TRBV7-2, the J call TRBJ2-1, with D perhaps assigned TRBD1 or TRBD2 (6 bases each). Germline loops: CDR1 SGHTA, CDR2 FQGNSA. This CDR3 is 17 amino acids long. V was pared by 2 bases and J by 3 bases, with 17 bases between. The CDR3 DNA reads TGTGCCAGCAGCTTACAACCCGGGGGCGGCAACTACAATGAGCAGTTCTTC. This codes for CASSLQPGGGNYNEQFF.

This clonotype appeared many times. The V call is TRBV20-1, the J call TRBJ2-2; D gene unclear. Germline V lookup: CDR1 DFQATT, CDR2 SNEGSKA (reference sequence). V was pared by 1 base and J by 0 bases, with 9 bases between. There are 15 residues in the CDR3. CDR3 coding DNA: TGCAGTGCTAGAGTTGAGTCGGCGAACACCGGGGAGCTGTTTTTT. It codes for CSARVESANTGELFF.

This clonotype was counted at least ten times. The chain couples TRBV25-1 to TRBJ1-2; TRBD1 agrees at 8 bases. CDR1 MGHDK and CDR2 SYGVNS come from the germline V gene. V lost 6 bases, J lost 0 bases, and 6 bases stayed unmatched. CDR3 length equals 15 residues. The DNA for the CDR3 is TGTGCCAGCAGGGGGGGGACAGGAGCTAACTATGGCTACACCTTC. Its protein product is CASRGGTGANYGYTF.

This clonotype was picked up a small number of times. The rearrangement joins TRBV6-5 to TRBJ2-5; TRBD2 matches 8 bases. V trimming: 2 bases; J trimming: 1 base; junction bases outside the gene matches: 15. The CDR3 spans 19 residues. Germline V gene data show CDR1 as MNHEY and CDR2 as SVGAGI. The CDR3, as DNA: TGTGCCAGCAGTTACCGCCCATGGGCGGGGGGTAACATCCAAGAGACCCAGTACTTC. Its translation is CASSYRPWAGGNIQETQYF.

This clonotype has ten or more counts. CDR3 amino acids: CASSGGAFITEAFF. CDR3 nucleotide sequence: TGTGCCAGCAGCGGAGGGGCCTTTATCACTGAAGCTTTCTTT. V usage is TRBV7-2 and J usage is TRBJ1-1; D possibly corresponds to TRBD1 (5 bases). The CDR3 covers 14 residues. V lost 5 bases, J lost 4 bases, and 14 bases lay in between. CDR1 is SGHTA and CDR2 is FQGNSA in the germline V gene. Full variable domain (remainder filled in from reference TRBV7-2 and TRBJ1-1): GAGVSQSPSNKVTEKGKDVELRCDPISGHTALYWYRQSLGQGLEFLIYFQGNSAPDKSGLPSDRFSAERTGGSVSTLTIQRTQQEDSAVYLCASSGGAFITEAFFGQGTRLTVV.